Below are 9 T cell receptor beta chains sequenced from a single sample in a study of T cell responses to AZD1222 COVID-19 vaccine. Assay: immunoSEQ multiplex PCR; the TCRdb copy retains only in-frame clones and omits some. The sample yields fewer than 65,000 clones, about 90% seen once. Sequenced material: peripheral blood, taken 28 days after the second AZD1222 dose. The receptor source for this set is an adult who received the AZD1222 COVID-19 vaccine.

The CDR3 DNA reads as TGTGCCAGCAATCCCCAGGGGGCGGTGACCACTGAAGCTTTCTTT. Protein product: CASNPQGAVTTEAFF. The rearrangement uses TRBV2 and TRBJ1-1, with TRBD1 matching over 8 bases. The CDR3 is 15 residues long. Germline CDR1 is SNHLY and CDR2 is FYNNEI. Trimming cost V 7 bases and J 4 bases; bases outside gene matches: 11.

CDR3 DNA sequence: TGTGCCAGCAGGGACGGTATGAACACTGAAGCTTTCTTT. This gives the protein CASRDGMNTEAFF. The rearrangement links TRBV2 to TRBJ1-1, with no clear D. CDR1 and CDR2 (germline): SNHLY, FYNNEI. The CDR3 loop spans 13 amino acids. Trimming took off 6 bases at V and 0 bases at J, with 8 bases between the two ends.

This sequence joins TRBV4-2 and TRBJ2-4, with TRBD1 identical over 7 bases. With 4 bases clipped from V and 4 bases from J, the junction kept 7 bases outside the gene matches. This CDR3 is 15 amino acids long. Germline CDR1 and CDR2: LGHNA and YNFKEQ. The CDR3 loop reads CASSPTGTEKNIQYF. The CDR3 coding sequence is TGTGCCAGCAGCCCCACCGGGACAGAGAAAAACATTCAGTACTTC.

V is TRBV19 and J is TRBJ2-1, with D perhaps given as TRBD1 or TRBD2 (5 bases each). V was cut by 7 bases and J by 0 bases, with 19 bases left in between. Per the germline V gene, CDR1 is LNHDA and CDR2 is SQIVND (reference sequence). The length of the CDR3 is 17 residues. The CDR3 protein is CASNGATLGSSYNEQFF. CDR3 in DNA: TGTGCCAGTAACGGGGCCACGCTGGGGAGCTCCTACAATGAGCAGTTCTTC.

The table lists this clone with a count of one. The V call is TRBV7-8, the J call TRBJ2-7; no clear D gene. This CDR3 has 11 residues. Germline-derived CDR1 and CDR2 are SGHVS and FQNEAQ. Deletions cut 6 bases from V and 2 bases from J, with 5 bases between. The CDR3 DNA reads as TGTGCCAGCAGGGGAACCTACGAGCAGTACTTC. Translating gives CASRGTYEQYF.

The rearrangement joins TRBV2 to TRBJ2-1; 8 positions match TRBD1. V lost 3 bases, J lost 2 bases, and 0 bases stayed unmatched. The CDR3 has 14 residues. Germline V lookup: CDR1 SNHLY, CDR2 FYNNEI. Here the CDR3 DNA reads TGTGCCAGCAGTGACAGGGGGCCCTACAATGAGCAGTTCTTC. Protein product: CASSDRGPYNEQFF.

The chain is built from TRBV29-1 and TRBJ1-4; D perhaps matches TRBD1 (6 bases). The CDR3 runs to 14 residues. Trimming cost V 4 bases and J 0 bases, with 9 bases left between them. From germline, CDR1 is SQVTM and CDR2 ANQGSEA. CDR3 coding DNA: TGCAGCGTTGGGGAGGGGGCAACTAATGAAAAACTGTTTTTT. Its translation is CSVGEGATNEKLFF.

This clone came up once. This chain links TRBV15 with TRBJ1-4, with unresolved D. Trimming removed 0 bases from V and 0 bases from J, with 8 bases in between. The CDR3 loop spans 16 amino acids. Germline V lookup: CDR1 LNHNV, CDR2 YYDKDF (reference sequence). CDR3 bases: TGTGCCACCAGCAGAGATTCCAGTGCAACTAATGAAAAACTGTTTTTT. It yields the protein CATSRDSSATNEKLFF.

The CDR3 loop is CASRGKKEPQHF. In DNA form, the CDR3 reads TGCGCCAGCAGGGGAAAGAAGGAGCCCCAGCATTTT. The chain is built from TRBV5-1 and TRBJ1-5, with D unclear. CDR1 SGHRS and CDR2 YFSETQ come from the germline V gene. V lost 5 bases and J 8 bases, leaving 11 bases between the germline ends. CDR3 length: 12 residues.